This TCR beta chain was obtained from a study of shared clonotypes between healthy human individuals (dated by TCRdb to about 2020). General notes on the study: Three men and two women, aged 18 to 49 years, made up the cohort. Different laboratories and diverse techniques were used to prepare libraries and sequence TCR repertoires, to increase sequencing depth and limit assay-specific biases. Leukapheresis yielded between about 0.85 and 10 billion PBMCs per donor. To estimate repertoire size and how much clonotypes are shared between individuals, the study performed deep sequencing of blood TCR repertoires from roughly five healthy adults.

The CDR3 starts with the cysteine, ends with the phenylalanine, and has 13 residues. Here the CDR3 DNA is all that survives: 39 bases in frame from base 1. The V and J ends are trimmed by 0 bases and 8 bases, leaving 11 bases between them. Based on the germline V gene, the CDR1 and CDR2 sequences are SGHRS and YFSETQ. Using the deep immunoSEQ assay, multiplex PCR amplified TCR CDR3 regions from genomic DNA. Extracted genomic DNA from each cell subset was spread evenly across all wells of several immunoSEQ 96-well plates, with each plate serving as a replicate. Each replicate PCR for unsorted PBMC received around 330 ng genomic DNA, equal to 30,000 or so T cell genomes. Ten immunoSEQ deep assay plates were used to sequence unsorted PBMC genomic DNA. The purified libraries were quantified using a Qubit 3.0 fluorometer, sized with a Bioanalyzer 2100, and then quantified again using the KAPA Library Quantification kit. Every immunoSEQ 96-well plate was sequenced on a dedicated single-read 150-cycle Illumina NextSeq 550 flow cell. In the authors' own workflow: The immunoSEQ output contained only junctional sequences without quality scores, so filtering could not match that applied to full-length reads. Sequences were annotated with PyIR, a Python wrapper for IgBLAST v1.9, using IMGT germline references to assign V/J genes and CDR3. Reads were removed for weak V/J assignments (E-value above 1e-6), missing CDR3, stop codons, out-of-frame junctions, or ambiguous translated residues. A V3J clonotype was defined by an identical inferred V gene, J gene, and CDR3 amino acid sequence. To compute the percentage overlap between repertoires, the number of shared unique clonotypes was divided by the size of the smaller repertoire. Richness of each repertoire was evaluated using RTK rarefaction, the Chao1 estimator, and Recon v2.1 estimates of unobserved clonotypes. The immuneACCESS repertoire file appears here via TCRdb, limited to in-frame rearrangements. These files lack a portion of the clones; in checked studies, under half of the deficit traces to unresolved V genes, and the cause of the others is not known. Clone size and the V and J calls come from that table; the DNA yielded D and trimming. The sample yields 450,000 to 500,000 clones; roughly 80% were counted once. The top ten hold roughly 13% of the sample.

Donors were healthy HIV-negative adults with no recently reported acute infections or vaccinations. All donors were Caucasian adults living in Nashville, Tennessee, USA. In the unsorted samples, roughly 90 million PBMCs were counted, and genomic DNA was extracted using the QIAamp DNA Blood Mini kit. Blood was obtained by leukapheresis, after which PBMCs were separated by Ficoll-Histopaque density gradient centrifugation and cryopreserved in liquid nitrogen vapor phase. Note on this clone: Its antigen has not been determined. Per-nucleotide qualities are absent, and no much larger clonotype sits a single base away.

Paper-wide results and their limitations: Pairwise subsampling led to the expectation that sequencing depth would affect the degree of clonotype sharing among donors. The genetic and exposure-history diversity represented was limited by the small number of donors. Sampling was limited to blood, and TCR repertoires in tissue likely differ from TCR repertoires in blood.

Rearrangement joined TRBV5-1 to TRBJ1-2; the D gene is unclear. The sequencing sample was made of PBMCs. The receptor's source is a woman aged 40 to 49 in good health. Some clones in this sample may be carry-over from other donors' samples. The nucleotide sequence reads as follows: TGCGCCAGCAGCTTGGTTCAGGACGGAGGCTACACCTTC. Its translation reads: CASSLVQDGGYTF.